This TCR beta chain was obtained from a study of T-cell reconstitution after alpha-beta-depleted transplantation in children. Study observations and caveats: By about two months after transplant, alpha-beta T cells reportedly arose from several hundred graft clones that had expanded. The authors attributed T-cell counts and diversity one year after transplant mostly to newly produced T cells. From surviving recipient T cells and thymic progenitors came the high day-60 TCRbeta diversity observed in some patients.

The TCRbeta library incorporated unique molecular identifiers. TCRdb re-called the PCR reads with MiXCR, one entry per CDR3 protein. The table has 130,000 to 150,000 distinct CDR3 sequences, 8.5% to 10% seen once. Many counts were recorded for this clonotype. The antigen is unknown. Sequenced material: PBMCs, mostly from graft donor cells, taken 180 days after TCRalphabeta/CD19-depleted stem cell transplant. This receptor was identified in a female patient aged 2-9 years who had a stem cell transplant for congenital amegakaryocytic thrombocytopenia, so the T cells may come from the graft donor.

This chain's CDR3 is CSARRNIQYF. The CDR3 DNA sequence: TGCAGTGCTAGACGAAACATTCAGTACTTC. The gene calls are TRBV20-1 and TRBJ2-4; no definite D call. This CDR3 has 10 amino acids. V was trimmed by 2 bases and J by 6 bases, leaving 2 bases between them. Germline loops: CDR1 DFQATT, CDR2 SNEGSKA (reference sequence).